This T cell receptor beta chain was captured by sequencing in a study of blood T cells in healthy people across ages. The second PCR ran about 6 to 11 cycles with a sample-barcoded 5' primer and J-beta primers. TCRdb analysed the 5' RACE reads with MiXCR anew, one entry per CDR3 protein. This table holds 1.5 million to 2 million distinct CDR3 sequences, roughly 27% found once. Study-level results: Naive T cell percentage strongly correlated with TCR beta diversity.

Every donor contributed roughly 10 milliliters of peripheral blood by blood draw. This clonotype was seen repeatedly, ten times or more. Its antigen is as yet unknown. The source material was blood. The TCR was taken from a woman aged 25 to 45 in good health.

In nucleotides, the CDR3 is TGCGCCAGCAGCTTTGACCTAGTTTACAATGAGCAGTTCTTC. As protein: CASSFDLVYNEQFF. The chain has TRBV5-1 and TRBJ2-1; no reliable D call. Germline V gene sequence: CDR1 SGHRS, CDR2 YFSETQ. V dropped 2 bases and J dropped 4 bases, with 10 bases sitting between them. The CDR3 consists of 14 residues.